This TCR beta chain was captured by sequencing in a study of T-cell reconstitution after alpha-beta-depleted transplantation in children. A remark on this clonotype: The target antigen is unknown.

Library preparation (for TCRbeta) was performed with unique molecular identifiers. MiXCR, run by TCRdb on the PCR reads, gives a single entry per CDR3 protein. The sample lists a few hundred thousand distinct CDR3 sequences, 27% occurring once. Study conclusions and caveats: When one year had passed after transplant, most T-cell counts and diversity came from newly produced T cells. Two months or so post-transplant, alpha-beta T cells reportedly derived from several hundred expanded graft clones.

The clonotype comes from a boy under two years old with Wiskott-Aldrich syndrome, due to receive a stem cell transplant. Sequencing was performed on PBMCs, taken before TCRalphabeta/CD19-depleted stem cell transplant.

The CDR3 DNA reads as TGTGCCAGCAGTTTCTCAGGGGGGCGCGGTCAGCCCCAGCATTTT. This sequence encodes CASSFSGGRGQPQHF. The V and J genes are TRBV12-3 or TRBV12-4 and TRBJ1-5; 7 nucleotides agree with TRBD1. V lost 3 bases, J lost 6 bases, and 8 bases stayed unmatched. This CDR3 contains 15 residues.